This T cell receptor beta chain comes out of a study of T cell responses to AZD1222 COVID-19 vaccine. Data came from immunoSEQ multiplex PCR; TCRdb stores just in-frame clones and leaves some out. The sample has 110,000 or so clones; 70% to 90% are singletons. V dropped 5 bases and J dropped 2 bases, with 9 bases sitting between them. The germline CDR1 and CDR2 sequences are MNHEY and SVGAGI. The length of the CDR3 is 13 residues. Notes on this clone: Its specificity is not known.

Findings and caveats of the study: Donors in the cohort were predominantly white British and more often female, and clonal diversity was possibly underestimated.

The sample consisted of peripheral blood, taken 28 days after the second AZD1222 dose. V and J are TRBV6-5 and TRBJ1-2, with D perhaps TRBD1 (5 bases). The sequence came from an adult who received the AZD1222 COVID-19 vaccine. In DNA, the CDR3 is TGTGCCAGCAGTCCCGAGGGGAACTATGGCTACACCTTC. Its translation is CASSPEGNYGYTF.